This entry features one TCR beta chain sequence. This sample was included in a study of blood T cell repertoires in COVID-19. For the study at large: Researchers got acute and convalescent COVID-19 samples from the United States, Italy and Spain.

This CDR3 spans 17 amino acids. From germline, CDR1 is SNHLY and CDR2 FYNNEI. Trimming cost V 4 bases and J 0 bases; bases outside gene matches: 5. Original handling: The authors estimated nucleated cell counts from reference gene primer amplification. Libraries were prepared by immunoSEQ multiplex PCR; TCRdb keeps only in-frame clonotypes and omits some of them. V and J calls and clone size are copied from that table; D and trimming were computed from the DNA. The table has hundreds of thousands of clones, roughly 90% seen once; the top ten hold approximately 3%. Seattle researchers signed up patients amid active infection and tracked them longitudinally.

This clonotype originated in a woman aged 30 to 39 with COVID-19, enrolled during active disease. V gene TRBV2 combines with J gene TRBJ2-5; 13 bases are a match to TRBD2. The sequenced material came from peripheral blood. CDR3 bases: TGTGCCAGCAGTGCTACTAGCGGGGGGGCGTACCAAGAGACCCAGTACTTC. As protein: CASSATSGGAYQETQYF.